The 6 T cell receptor beta chains presented below share a single source sample, sequenced in a study of T cell changes during pregnancy in multiple sclerosis. The repertoire was sequenced with immunoSEQ multiplex PCR; TCRdb's copy has only in-frame clones and lacks some. The top ten hold 0.5% to 0.8% of the sample, which has around 22,000 clones, just over 90% seen once. Source: CD4+ T cells from peripheral blood mononuclear cells, taken after pregnancy. These receptors all stem from a female donor in good health, enrolled as a control in a pregnancy study.

The rearrangement links TRBV18 to TRBJ2-1; 7 bases fit TRBD1. There are 15 residues in the CDR3. Germline CDR1 KGHSH, CDR2 LQKENI. J gave up 3 bases and V 4 bases, and 6 bases lay outside the gene matches. The CDR3 loop is CASSLPGQSYNEQFF. In DNA form, the CDR3 reads TGTGCCAGCTCACTCCCGGGACAGAGCTACAATGAGCAGTTCTTC. Together with reference TRBV18 and TRBJ2-1, the CDR3 gives the full variable domain: NAGVMQNPRHLVRRRGQEARLRCSPMKGHSHVYWYRQLPEEGLKFMVYLQKENIIDESGMPKERFSAEFPKEGPSILRIQQVVRGDSAAYFCASSLPGQSYNEQFFGPGTRLTVL.

The V gene is TRBV10-3, the J gene TRBJ2-5; tentatively, D is TRBD2 (6 bases). Germline loops: CDR1 ENHRY, CDR2 SYGVKD. The CDR3 covers 14 residues. Deletions cut 3 bases from V and 7 bases from J, with 15 bases between. In nucleotides, the CDR3 is TGTGCCATCAGTGATCGATTCGGGGGAGTGACCCAGTACTTC. It specifies CAISDRFGGVTQYF.

The chain links TRBV30 to TRBJ1-3; no clear D gene. The CDR3 runs to 15 residues. The germline V gene has CDR1 GTSNPN and CDR2 SVGIG (reference sequence). V lost 1 base and J lost 3, with 13 bases in between. CDR3 amino acids: CAWSAGLFLGNTIYF. The CDR3 nucleotides are TGTGCCTGGAGTGCCGGACTTTTCCTTGGAAACACCATATATTTT.

The chain has TRBV2 and TRBJ2-1; the match to TRBD1 covers 11 bases. This CDR3 has 18 residues. V lost 6 bases to trimming and J lost 4 bases; unmatched junction nucleotides: 14. Germline loops: CDR1 SNHLY, CDR2 FYNNEI. The CDR3 bases are TGTGCCAGCAGAAGTGGACAGGGGGCCAGCGGGTCATACAATGAGCAGTTCTTC. Amino acids: CASRSGQGASGSYNEQFF. The full variable domain, its missing parts supplied by reference TRBV2 and TRBJ2-1, is EPEVTQTPSHQVTQMGQEVILRCVPISNHLYFYWYRQILGQKVEFLVSFYNNEISEKSEIFDDQFSVERPDGSNFTLKIRSTKLEDSAMYFCASRSGQGASGSYNEQFFGPGTRLTVL.

The chain recombines TRBV18 with TRBJ1-4; D uncertain. The germline CDR1 and CDR2 sequences are KGHSH and LQKENI. This CDR3 has 14 amino acids. Trimming took 3 bases from V and 8 from J, leaving 13 bases between them. DNA of the CDR3: TGTGCCAGCTCACCCGACGGGGATGTAGAAAAACTGTTTTTT. Protein: CASSPDGDVEKLFF.

The chain is built from TRBV6-1 and TRBJ2-7; D gene unclear. The germline V and J ends were trimmed by 4 bases and 8 bases, with 6 bases remaining between them. The CDR3 contains 10 residues. The germline V gene encodes CDR1 MNHNS and CDR2 SASEGT. The CDR3 bases are TGTGCCAGCAGTGTCTCTAAGCAGTACTTC. Its protein is CASSVSKQYF.